This record looks at one T cell receptor (beta chain) sequence and its context. As processed by the authors: For nucleated cells, counts were estimated from reference gene primer amplification. Only in-frame clones appear in the TCRdb table, and some are missing; sequencing was by immunoSEQ multiplex PCR. The V and J calls and clone size are taken from that table; D and trimming were inferred from the DNA. The sample lists about 200,000 clones, over 80% occurring once. This specimen belongs to a study of blood T cell repertoires in COVID-19. For the study at large: Acute and convalescent COVID-19 samples came from the United States, Italy and Spain. T cells, B-cell-depleted T cells, or PBMCs supplied cDNA or gDNA.

Trimming removed 5 bases from V and 0 bases from J, with 5 bases in between. The CDR3 has 12 amino acids. The V gene's germline CDR1 is GTSNPN and CDR2 SVGIG (reference sequence). This chain uses TRBV30 with TRBJ1-3; the D is unclear. Sample: peripheral blood. The TCR comes from a man in his forties with acute or convalescent COVID-19. The CDR3 loop reads CAWVYSGNTIYF. The CDR3 nucleotides are TGTGCCTGGGTTTACTCTGGAAACACCATATATTTT.